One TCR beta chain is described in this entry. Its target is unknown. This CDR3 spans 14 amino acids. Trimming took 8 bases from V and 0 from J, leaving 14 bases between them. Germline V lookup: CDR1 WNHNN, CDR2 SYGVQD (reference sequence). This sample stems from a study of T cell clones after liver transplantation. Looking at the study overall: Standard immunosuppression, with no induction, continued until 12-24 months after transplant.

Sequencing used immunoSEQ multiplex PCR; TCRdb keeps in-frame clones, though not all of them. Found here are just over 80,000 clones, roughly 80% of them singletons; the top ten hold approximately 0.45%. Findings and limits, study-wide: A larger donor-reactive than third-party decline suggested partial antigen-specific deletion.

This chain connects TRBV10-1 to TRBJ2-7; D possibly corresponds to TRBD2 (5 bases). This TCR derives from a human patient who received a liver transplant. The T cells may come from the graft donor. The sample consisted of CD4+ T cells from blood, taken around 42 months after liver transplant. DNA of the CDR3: TGCGCCAGCGGCGGACTTATTAGCTCCTACGAGCAGTACTTC. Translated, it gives CASGGLISSYEQYF.